The rows below give T cell receptor beta chains drawn from one sample of a study of CD8+CD57+ T cells in acquired aplastic anemia. TCRdb reprocessed the reads with MiXCR, giving one entry per CDR3 protein. The sample consists of around 130,000 distinct CDR3 sequences, about 50% of them appearing once. Sequencing was carried out using sorted CD4+, CD8+, or CD8+CD57+ T cells (not recorded which) from PBMCs. The receptors were gathered from a human donor with aplastic anemia. Both conserved end residues are part of each CDR3. A D gene is named only where the DNA matches it firmly. Where a row states a size, it is once, few, many or the class of an expanded clone; other rows omit it.

CDR3 DNA | CDR3 protein | D gene | V gene | CDR3 length | J gene | clone size
TGTGCCAGCAGCTTACAGGGTAACAATGAGCAGTTCTTC | CASSLQGNNEQFF | - | TRBV7-2 | 13 | TRBJ2-1 | -
TGTGCCACCCGCTGGGGGATTAACACTGAAGCTTTCTTT | CATRWGINTEAFF | - | TRBV24-1 | 13 | TRBJ1-1 | many
TGTGCCATCAGTGCACGGGGGCCAACCTACGAGCAGTACTTC | CAISARGPTYEQYF | - | TRBV10-3 | 14 | TRBJ2-7 | once
TGTGCCAGTAGTGAACAAATGGAGGCCTACGAGCAGTACTTC | CASSEQMEAYEQYF | - | TRBV19 | 14 | TRBJ2-7 | many
TGTGCCAGCAGTGAGGACAGGGTAGGAGGTACCGGGGAGCTGTTTTTT | CASSEDRVGGTGELFF | TRBD1 | TRBV12-3/TRBV12-4 | 16 | TRBJ2-2 | few
TGTGCCAGTAGTATAGTAGGACAGGGATCCTACGAGCAGTACTTC | CASSIVGQGSYEQYF | TRBD1 | TRBV19 | 15 | TRBJ2-7 | -
TGTGCCAGCAGTTTCCCCAGCGGGGGGTACTACGAGCAGTACTTC | CASSFPSGGYYEQYF | TRBD2 | TRBV6-5 | 15 | TRBJ2-7 | many
TGTGCCAGCAGCCCCGGGGTGGGAGGCCCGCCAGGGACCCAGTACTTC | CASSPGVGGPPGTQYF | - | TRBV7-6 | 16 | TRBJ2-5 | -
TGTGCCAGCAGCTTAGCTATAGCGGGGGGCACAGATACGCAGTATTTT | CASSLAIAGGTDTQYF | TRBD2 | TRBV7-2 | 16 | TRBJ2-3 | -
TGTGCCAGCAGCTCGGACAGGGATGGCTACACCTTC | CASSSDRDGYTF | TRBD1 | TRBV5-6 | 12 | TRBJ1-2 | many
TGTGCCAGTAGTCCGACTAGCGGGGGGATCTACGAGCAGTACTTC | CASSPTSGGIYEQYF | TRBD2 | TRBV19 | 15 | TRBJ2-7 | -
TGTGCCAGTAGTGGGAACATAGGAGCCTACGAGCAGTACTTC | CASSGNIGAYEQYF | - | TRBV19 | 14 | TRBJ2-7 | many
TGTGCCAGCAGCTTACAAGGGACGGAATACCCGAGGGAGCAGTACTTC | CASSLQGTEYPREQYF | - | TRBV5-6 | 16 | TRBJ2-7 | many
TGTGCCACCTCGAGGAGGGGGAATCAGCCCCAGCATTTT | CATSRRGNQPQHF | - | TRBV2 | 13 | TRBJ1-5 | once
TGTGCCAGCACCCCGGACCCCTATGAAAAACTGTTTTTT | CASTPDPYEKLFF | - | TRBV7-9 | 13 | TRBJ1-4 | many
TGTGCCACCGGGACGGACAATTCACCCCTCCACTTT | CATGTDNSPLHF | - | TRBV10-3 | 12 | TRBJ1-6 | few
TGCAGTGCTTACGGGTATGGCTACACCTTC | CSAYGYGYTF | - | TRBV20-1 | 10 | TRBJ1-2 | few
TGTGCCAGCAGTTACGTTAGATCCTACGAGCAGTACTTC | CASSYVRSYEQYF | - | TRBV6-5 | 13 | TRBJ2-7 | -
TGTGCCACCCAAATGTTGGGTGGTCAGCCCCAGCATTTT | CATQMLGGQPQHF | - | TRBV10-3 | 13 | TRBJ1-5 | -
TGTGCCAGCACCGGGACAGCCTCTGGAAACACCATATATTTT | CASTGTASGNTIYF | TRBD1 | TRBV2 | 14 | TRBJ1-3 | few
TGTGCCAGCAGCCCCGATATACGGGCGTCCTACGAGCAGTACTTC | CASSPDIRASYEQYF | - | TRBV7-2 | 15 | TRBJ2-7 | -
TGCAGTGCTAGGCCGTTCCCGGGACAGACCTACGAGCAGTACTTC | CSARPFPGQTYEQYF | TRBD1 | TRBV20-1 | 15 | TRBJ2-7 | -
TGCAGTGCTAGTGGGGACACCCAAATAAGTAACTATGGCTACACCTTC | CSASGDTQISNYGYTF | - | TRBV20-1 | 16 | TRBJ1-2 | -
TGTGCCAGTAGTACGGGGACAGGGGCCTACGAGCAGTACTTC | CASSTGTGAYEQYF | TRBD1 | TRBV19 | 14 | TRBJ2-7 | -
TGTGCCAGTAGTATACAACAAGTCGCCTATCAGCCCCAGCATTTT | CASSIQQVAYQPQHF | - | TRBV19 | 15 | TRBJ1-5 | -
TGTGCCAGCAGCTTAGAACGTAACAGGGGGACCGACGAGCAGTACTTC | CASSLERNRGTDEQYF | TRBD1 | TRBV13 | 16 | TRBJ2-7 | -
TGTGCCACCGACAGGGGTGGAACCGGGGAGCTGTTTTTT | CATDRGGTGELFF | TRBD1 | TRBV10-3 | 13 | TRBJ2-2 | -
TGTGCCAGCAGTCAGGTTAATTCACCCCTCCACTTT | CASSQVNSPLHF | - | TRBV9 | 12 | TRBJ1-6 | many
TGCAGCGTTGAGGTGGGATTCGGGGTCACCGGGGAGCTGTTTTTT | CSVEVGFGVTGELFF | - | TRBV29-1 | 15 | TRBJ2-2 | -
TGCAGTGGGACAGGGGGCGCGGTAACTAATGAAAAACTGTTTTTT | CSGTGGAVTNEKLFF | TRBD1 | TRBV20-1 | 15 | TRBJ1-4 | -
TGCAGTGCTCCTAAGGACGGCTATGGCTACACCTTC | CSAPKDGYGYTF | - | TRBV20-1 | 12 | TRBJ1-2 | -
TGTGCTAGCGGGACTAGTGGGGGAGAGACCCAGTACTTC | CASGTSGGETQYF | TRBD2 | TRBV7-7 | 13 | TRBJ2-5 | -
TGTGCGATAAAGGGGAGGACAGATACGCAGTATTTT | CAIKGRTDTQYF | - | TRBV6-1 | 12 | TRBJ2-3 | -
TGTGCCAGCAGCTGGGGGCACGGTCAGCCCCAGCATTTT | CASSWGHGQPQHF | - | TRBV7-2 | 13 | TRBJ1-5 | -
TGTGCCAGCAGCTTAGCAATGGTTTCCGAGCAGTACTTC | CASSLAMVSEQYF | - | TRBV7-9 | 13 | TRBJ2-7 | -
TGTGCCAGCAGCGACAACGCCTACGAGCAGTACTTC | CASSDNAYEQYF | - | TRBV6-1 | 12 | TRBJ2-7 | many
TGTGCCAGTAGTATGTGGGAAACCTACAATGAGCAGTTCTTC | CASSMWETYNEQFF | - | TRBV19 | 14 | TRBJ2-1 | -
TGTGCCAGCGTCGGACTCCGGATGGACGAGCAGTACTTC | CASVGLRMDEQYF | - | TRBV6-1 | 13 | TRBJ2-7 | -
TGTGCCAGCAGTTGGGGTAGAAGAGATCAGCCCCAGCATTTT | CASSWGRRDQPQHF | - | TRBV6-5 | 14 | TRBJ1-5 | -
TGTGCCAGCAGCTCCAAACGGGTGAACACTGAAGCTTTCTTT | CASSSKRVNTEAFF | - | TRBV7-8 | 14 | TRBJ1-1 | -
TGTGCCAGCGGTGACTGGTCTAGCGGAGATACGCAGTATTTT | CASGDWSSGDTQYF | TRBD2 | TRBV10-3 | 14 | TRBJ2-3 | -